Described below is a single T cell receptor beta chain sequence and its context. The antigen is not known. Sequenced by immunoSEQ multiplex PCR; TCRdb stores in-frame clones only, minus some. The profile shows fewer than 200,000 clones, about 89% of them singletons. The sample is drawn from a study of cytomegalovirus exposure and HLA in healthy donors. The germline V gene has CDR1 SGHTA and CDR2 FQGTGA. This CDR3 comprises 15 residues. V was shortened by 3 bases and J by 1 base, with 9 bases between the two germline ends. Findings and limits, study-wide: The classifier, whose performance was assessed in both the original and validation cohorts, reportedly diagnosed cytomegalovirus status with high specificity and sensitivity.

The source is a young man in good health and CMV-seropositive. This chain joins TRBV7-3 and TRBJ2-2; D gene unclear. Sequenced input: PBMCs. CDR3 coding DNA: TGTGCCAGCAGCTTTAACCGACTGAACACCGGGGAGCTGTTTTTT. Protein: CASSFNRLNTGELFF.